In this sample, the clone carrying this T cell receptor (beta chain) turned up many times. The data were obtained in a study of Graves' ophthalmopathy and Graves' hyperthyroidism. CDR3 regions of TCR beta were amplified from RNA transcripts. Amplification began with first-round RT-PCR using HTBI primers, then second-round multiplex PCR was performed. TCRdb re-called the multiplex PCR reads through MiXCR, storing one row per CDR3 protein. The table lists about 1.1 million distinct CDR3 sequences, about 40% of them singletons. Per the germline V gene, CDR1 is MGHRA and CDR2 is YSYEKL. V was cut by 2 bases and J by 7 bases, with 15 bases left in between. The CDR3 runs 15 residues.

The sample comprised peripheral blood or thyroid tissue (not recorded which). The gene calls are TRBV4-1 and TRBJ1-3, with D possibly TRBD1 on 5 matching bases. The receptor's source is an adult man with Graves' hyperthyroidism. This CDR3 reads CASSQQGTVPNTIYF. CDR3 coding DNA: TGCGCCAGCAGCCAACAGGGTACGGTTCCGAACACCATATATTTT.